This TCR beta chain is from a study of blood T cell repertoires in COVID-19. Study at large: Material from acute and convalescent COVID-19 was sourced from the United States, Italy and Spain.

The CDR3 has 15 residues. V shed 2 bases and J shed 6 bases, with 12 bases lying between them. Per germline, CDR1 SGHRS and CDR2 YFSETQ. Source study methods: The assay estimated nucleated cells by amplifying reference gene primers. Method: immunoSEQ multiplex PCR; TCRdb's copy keeps in-frame clones and lacks some. That table furnishes V, J and clone size, whereas the DNA furnished D and trimming. In the table there are under 200,000 clones, about 80% of which are singletons. This sequence originates from an older man with active or convalescent COVID-19. The genes are TRBV5-1 and TRBJ1-6, with D hard to call. What was sequenced was peripheral blood. CDR3 amino acids: CASSLDLRGNSPLHF. CDR3 coding DNA: TGCGCCAGCAGCTTAGATCTCAGAGGTAATTCACCCCTCCACTTT.